This TCR beta chain was captured in a study of blood T cell repertoires in COVID-19. Overall study: From T cells, B-cell-depleted T cells, or PBMCs came the material, which was cDNA or gDNA.

Deletions cut 5 bases from V and 7 bases from J, with 11 bases between. The CDR3 loop spans 11 amino acids. Germline V gene lookup returns CDR1 GTSNPN and CDR2 SVGIG (reference sequence). The authors' processing: Estimation of nucleated cell counts was performed using reference gene primer amplification. Sequenced by immunoSEQ multiplex PCR; TCRdb stores in-frame clones only, minus some. That table gives V, J and clone size, and the DNA gave D and trimming. The sample yields 75,000 to 90,000 clones, roughly 89% seen once. Material for sequencing was peripheral blood. The gene calls are TRBV30 and TRBJ1-2; D is perhaps TRBD1 (5 bases). The sequence was collected from a woman in her forties or fifties in a cohort sampled during active COVID-19. The CDR3 protein is CAWGGGGGYTF. In DNA form, the CDR3 reads TGTGCCTGGGGGGGAGGTGGTGGCTACACCTTC.